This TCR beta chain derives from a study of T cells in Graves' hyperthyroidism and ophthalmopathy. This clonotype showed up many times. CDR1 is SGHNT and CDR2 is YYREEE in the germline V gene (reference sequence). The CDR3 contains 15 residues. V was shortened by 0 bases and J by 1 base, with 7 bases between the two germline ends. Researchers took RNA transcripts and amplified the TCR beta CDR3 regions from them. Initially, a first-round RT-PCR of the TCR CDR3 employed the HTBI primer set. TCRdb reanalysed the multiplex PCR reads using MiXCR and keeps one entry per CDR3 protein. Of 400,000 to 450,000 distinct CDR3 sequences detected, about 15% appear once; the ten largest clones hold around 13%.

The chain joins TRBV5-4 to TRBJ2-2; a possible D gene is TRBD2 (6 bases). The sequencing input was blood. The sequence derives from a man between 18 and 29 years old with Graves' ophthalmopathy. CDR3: CASSLDSGNTGELFF. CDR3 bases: TGTGCCAGCAGCTTGGATAGCGGGAACACCGGGGAGCTGTTTTTT.